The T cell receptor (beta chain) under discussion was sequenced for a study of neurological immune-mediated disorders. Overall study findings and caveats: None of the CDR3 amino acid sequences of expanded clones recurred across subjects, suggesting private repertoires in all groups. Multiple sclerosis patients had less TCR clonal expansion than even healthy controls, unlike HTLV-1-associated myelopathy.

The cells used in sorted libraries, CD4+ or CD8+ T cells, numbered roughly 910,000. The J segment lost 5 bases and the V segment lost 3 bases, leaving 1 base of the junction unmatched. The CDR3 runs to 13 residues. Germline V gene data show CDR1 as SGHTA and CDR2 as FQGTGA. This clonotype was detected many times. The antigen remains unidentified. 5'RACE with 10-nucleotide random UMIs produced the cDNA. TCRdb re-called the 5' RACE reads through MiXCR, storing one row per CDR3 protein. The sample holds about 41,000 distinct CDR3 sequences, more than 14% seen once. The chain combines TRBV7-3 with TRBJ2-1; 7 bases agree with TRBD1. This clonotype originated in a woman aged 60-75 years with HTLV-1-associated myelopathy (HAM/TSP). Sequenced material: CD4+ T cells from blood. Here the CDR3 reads CASSFDRDNEQFF. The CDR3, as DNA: TGTGCCAGCAGCTTCGACAGGGACAATGAGCAGTTCTTC.